One sample yielded the 8 T cell receptor beta chains listed below, sequenced in a study of response to subunit inactivated influenza vaccine. Via MiXCR, TCRdb re-called the RT-PCR reads, giving one row per CDR3 protein. This table has over 400,000 distinct CDR3 sequences, around 13% appearing once. Sample: PBMCs from blood, taken around seven weeks after vaccination. These receptors were collected from a man aged 50 to 60 who received an inactivated influenza vaccine.

The chain uses TRBV7-9 and TRBJ2-1, with 9 bases matching TRBD2. The CDR3 has 15 residues. The germline CDR1 and CDR2 sequences are SEHNR and FQNEAQ (reference sequence). V was clipped by 7 bases and J by 7 bases; unmatched bases: 11. Written as DNA, the CDR3 is TGTGCCAGCAACGGCGGGGGGGGGCCATCTAATGAGCAGTTCTTC. It translates to CASNGGGGPSNEQFF.

This clonotype showed up just a few times. This chain joins TRBV7-8 and TRBJ1-2; D remains ambiguous. The V and J ends lost 0 bases and 4 bases respectively, with 15 bases between them. CDR3 size: 16 residues. Germline CDR1 reads SGHVS; CDR2 reads FQNEAQ. This chain's CDR3 is CASSLAASPAGYGYTF. The CDR3, as DNA: TGTGCCAGCAGCTTAGCCGCAAGCCCGGCGGGCTATGGCTACACCTTC.

This chain links TRBV11-2 with TRBJ2-7; D remains unclear. The CDR3 runs to 13 residues. Trimming took off 9 bases at V and 0 bases at J, with 12 bases between the two ends. Germline CDR1 SGHAT, CDR2 FQNNGV. CDR3 sequence reads: CASLRKNSYEQYF. The DNA of the CDR3 is TGTGCCAGTTTGCGGAAAAACTCCTACGAGCAGTACTTC.

The rearrangement joins TRBV4-2 to TRBJ1-4, with a possible D match to TRBD1 (5 bases). This CDR3 is built from 16 residues. Trimming removed 0 bases at V and 10 bases at J, with 18 bases between. The germline gives CDR1 LGHNA, CDR2 YNFKEQ. Here the CDR3 DNA reads TGTGCCAGCAGCCAAGAGGCGGGACCCGGGGCGGGAAAACTGTTTTTT. Translation gives CASSQEAGPGAGKLFF.

This clonotype was detected a few times. The gene calls are TRBV7-6 and TRBJ2-7; TRBD2 agrees at 9 bases. The CDR3 loop spans 16 amino acids. Germline trimming cut 0 bases from V and 0 bases from J; bases unmatched to any gene: 3. In germline, CDR1 is SGHVS, CDR2 FNYEAQ. The CDR3 region is CASSLALAGNSYEQYF. The CDR3 nucleotides read TGTGCCAGCAGCTTAGCCCTAGCGGGGAACTCCTACGAGCAGTACTTC.

This clonotype was detected only a few times. The chain employs TRBV6-5 and TRBJ2-1; D is undetermined. The CDR3 contains 12 residues. V was pared by 4 bases and J by 9 bases, with 10 bases between. Germline V gene lookup returns CDR1 MNHEY and CDR2 SVGAGI. The CDR3 nucleotides are TGTGCCAGCAGTTCCCCCCCAAGTGAGCAGTTCTTC. Residues: CASSSPPSEQFF.

This rearrangement joins TRBV15 to TRBJ2-7; 11 nucleotides line up with TRBD2. J gave up 3 bases and V 6 bases, and 4 bases lay outside the gene matches. Germline-derived CDR1 and CDR2 are LNHNV and YYDKDF (reference sequence). This CDR3 spans 14 amino acids. The CDR3 DNA reads as TGTGCCACCAGTCCGGGACTAGCGGACTACGAGCAGTACTTC. This translates into CATSPGLADYEQYF.

Only a few counts were recorded for this clonotype. This chain joins TRBV20-1 and TRBJ2-1; the match to TRBD2 covers 8 bases. V was clipped by 0 bases and J by 12 bases; unmatched bases: 4. The germline V gene has CDR1 DFQATT and CDR2 SNEGSKA (reference sequence). This CDR3 contains 12 residues. The CDR3 region has the DNA TGCAGTGCTAGAGATCAAAGCGGGGGGCAGTTCTTC. This encodes CSARDQSGGQFF.